The rows below give T cell receptor beta chains drawn from one sample of a study of T cell responses to AZD1222 COVID-19 vaccine. Clones were read by immunoSEQ multiplex PCR, and TCRdb kept only the in-frame ones, dropping some. The data contain over 40,000 clones, 83% of them seen just once; the ten biggest clones take up 52%. Source: peripheral blood, taken on day 0 of AZD1222 vaccination. The receptors were sampled from an adult in good health. Both conserved end residues are part of each CDR3.

J gene: TRBJ2-7; V gene: TRBV19; CDR3 protein: CASSPGTGDYEQYF
J gene: TRBJ1-1; V gene: TRBV18; CDR3 protein: CASSPAGAPAAFF
J gene: TRBJ1-2; V gene: TRBV28; CDR3 protein: CATSGQGLYGYTF
J gene: TRBJ2-2; V gene: TRBV7-2; CDR3 protein: CASSLEVGELFF
J gene: TRBJ2-2; V gene: TRBV27; CDR3 protein: CARTGRNTGELFF
J gene: TRBJ2-7; V gene: TRBV5-4; CDR3 protein: CASSLEIAGPYEQYF
J gene: TRBJ2-2; V gene: TRBV6-6; CDR3 protein: CASSRHVTRRGDTGELFF
J gene: TRBJ2-1; V gene: TRBV7-9; CDR3 protein: CASSFDRGSYNEQFF
J gene: TRBJ1-1; V gene: TRBV11-3; CDR3 protein: CASSLNPNTEAFF
J gene: TRBJ1-1; V gene: TRBV7-9; CDR3 protein: CASTYSSTEAFF
J gene: TRBJ2-3; V gene: TRBV10-3; CDR3 protein: CAISGGLTRTGGADTQYF
J gene: TRBJ2-2; V gene: TRBV9; CDR3 protein: CASSRQGAVGTGELFF
J gene: TRBJ1-4; V gene: TRBV7-9; CDR3 protein: CASSLGQGAWEKLFF
J gene: TRBJ1-1; V gene: TRBV3-1/TRBV3-2; CDR3 protein: CASSQALQRTEAFF
J gene: TRBJ1-1; V gene: TRBV6-5; CDR3 protein: CASRPAGERTEAFF
J gene: TRBJ1-4; V gene: TRBV30; CDR3 protein: CAWSLGLATNEKLFF
J gene: TRBJ2-7; V gene: TRBV10-3; CDR3 protein: CAIRVAGDAYEQYF
J gene: TRBJ2-2; V gene: TRBV30; CDR3 protein: CAWSKLTGAPSNTGELFF
J gene: TRBJ2-7; V gene: TRBV6-5; CDR3 protein: CASSYAAAPYEQYF
J gene: TRBJ1-6; V gene: TRBV6-5; CDR3 protein: CASRPGGQGGSPLHF
J gene: TRBJ1-1; V gene: TRBV27; CDR3 protein: CASSRVWVDTEAFF
J gene: TRBJ2-7; V gene: TRBV23-1; CDR3 protein: CASSQSADYEQYF
J gene: TRBJ2-7; V gene: TRBV21-1; CDR3 protein: CASSKWTVSYEQYF
J gene: TRBJ2-5; V gene: TRBV27; CDR3 protein: CASSSSSAGETQYF
J gene: TRBJ2-7; V gene: TRBV6-5; CDR3 protein: CASLTRCFSFYEQYF
J gene: TRBJ2-7; V gene: TRBV6-5; CDR3 protein: CASRGRADPYEQYF
J gene: TRBJ2-7; V gene: TRBV28; CDR3 protein: CASSYAGARSYEQYF
J gene: TRBJ1-3; V gene: TRBV5-1; CDR3 protein: CASSGGTGALSGNTIYF
J gene: TRBJ1-1; V gene: TRBV28; CDR3 protein: CASSHRRNTEAFF
J gene: TRBJ2-7; V gene: TRBV4-1; CDR3 protein: CASSQLMGRLPLQQYF
J gene: TRBJ1-4; V gene: TRBV28; CDR3 protein: CASSFGPGGMKRLFF
J gene: TRBJ1-4; V gene: TRBV25-1; CDR3 protein: CASSESFAGTEKLFF
J gene: TRBJ1-5; V gene: TRBV24-1; CDR3 protein: CATSEGRGNQPQHF
J gene: TRBJ2-1; V gene: TRBV19; CDR3 protein: CASKRGVLSHNEQFF